This entry lists 30 T cell receptor beta chains sequenced from one sample in a study of low-dose radiotherapy and immunotherapy resistance in tumors. First-strand cDNA relied on TRAV- and TRBV-specific primers spanning alpha and beta chains. Both a constant-region primer and a V-primer adapter served to amplify TCRs across 20 to 25 PCR cycles. TCRdb reprocessed the reads via MiXCR and lists one record per CDR3 protein. The data hold 12,000 or so distinct CDR3 sequences, with 76% observed a single time. These receptors were taken from a human donor with advanced metastatic prostate, ovarian, gallbladder or colorectal cancer (not recorded which). This table probably holds off-target reads from a library built for another chain.

This clonotype was recorded only once. This chain connects TRBV18 to TRBJ1-4; no definite D call. The CDR3 sequence is 14 residues long. The germline V and J ends were trimmed by 4 bases and 10 bases, with 16 bases remaining between them. CDR1 and CDR2 (germline): KGHSH, LQKENI. CDR3 coding DNA: TGTGCCAGCTCACGGGAGACACCCAAGGGAAAACTGTTTTTT. It codes for CASSRETPKGKLFF.

This chain joins TRBV18 and TRBJ2-3; TRBD2 matches 8 bases. The ends lost 8 bases at V and 0 bases at J; junction bases unmatched: 4. CDR1 and CDR2 (germline): KGHSH, LQKENI. The CDR3 length is 14 residues. The DNA of the CDR3 is TGTGCCAGCCGCGGGAGGTCTAGCACAGATACGCAGTATTTT. Residues: CASRGRSSTDTQYF.

This sequence joins TRBV29-1 and TRBJ2-1; TRBD2 might be the D (6 bases). CDR1 and CDR2 (germline): SQVTM, ANQGSEA. The germline V and J ends were trimmed by 5 bases and 5 bases, with 13 bases remaining between them. This CDR3 comprises 13 residues. DNA for the CDR3: TGCAGCGTTTTTGGAGGGTCGAACAATGAGCAGTTCTTC. It yields the protein CSVFGGSNNEQFF.

The chain joins TRBV20-1 to TRBJ1-1; perhaps TRBD1 as D (5 bases). Deletions cut 3 bases from V and 4 bases from J, with 9 bases between. CDR3 length: 12 residues. Germline loops: CDR1 DFQATT, CDR2 SNEGSKA (reference sequence). The CDR3 nucleotides are TGCAGTGCTAGTCCGGGGGGCACTGAAGCTTTCTTT. As protein: CSASPGGTEAFF.

This rearrangement joins TRBV5-5 to TRBJ2-5; 9 bases align to TRBD1. Germline V gene sequence: CDR1 SGHKS, CDR2 YYEKEE (reference sequence). V shed 2 bases, J shed 4 bases, and the junction held 6 bases outside the gene matches. There are 15 residues in the CDR3. The CDR3 DNA is TGTGCCAGCAGCTTCCGGGACAGGGTTGTAGAGACCCAGTACTTC. It codes for CASSFRDRVVETQYF. Looking up the rest from reference TRBV5-5 and TRBJ2-5 gives the full variable domain: DAGVTQSPTHLIKTRGQQVTLRCSPISGHKSVSWYQQVLGQGPQFIFQYYEKEERGRGNFPDRFSARQFPNYSSELNVNALLLGDSALYLCASSFRDRVVETQYFGPGTRLLVL.

The sample holds one count of this clonotype. The genes are TRBV14 and TRBJ2-7; a possible D gene is TRBD1 (5 bases). Between the trimmed V and J ends, which lost 4 bases and 0 bases, there was a span of 16 bases. Per germline, CDR1 SGHDN and CDR2 FVKESK. The CDR3 has 16 amino acids. Here the CDR3 reads CASSRDLLGASYEQYF. CDR3 sequence (DNA): TGTGCCAGCAGCCGAGATTTGTTAGGGGCCTCCTACGAGCAGTACTTC.

This chain uses TRBV6-1 with TRBJ1-1; 11 bases are shared with TRBD1. The CDR3 contains 16 residues. After removal of 6 bases from V and 4 bases from J, the junction contained 10 bases not matched to a gene. The germline V gene has CDR1 MNHNS and CDR2 SASEGT. CDR3: CASRPQGQGDGTEAFF. CDR3 bases: TGTGCCAGCAGGCCCCAGGGACAGGGGGATGGCACTGAAGCTTTCTTT.

The chain couples TRBV18 to TRBJ2-2; D perhaps matches TRBD1 (6 bases). Germline values: CDR1 KGHSH, CDR2 LQKENI. V lost 4 bases and J lost 0, with 12 bases in between. This CDR3 contains 16 residues. CDR3 protein: CASSRNQGSNTGELFF. CDR3 in DNA: TGTGCCAGCTCACGTAATCAGGGGTCGAACACCGGGGAGCTGTTTTTT.

This rearrangement joins TRBV19 to TRBJ1-6, with D possibly matching TRBD1 (5 bases). CDR1 and CDR2 (germline): LNHDA, SQIVND (reference sequence). The CDR3 is 17 residues long. V was cut by 2 bases and J by 5 bases, with 16 bases left in between. Here the CDR3 DNA reads TGTGCCAGTAGTATACAGGGATCGATTCGCAATAATTCACCCCTCCACTTT. It codes for CASSIQGSIRNNSPLHF. Full variable domain (outside the CDR3, taken from reference TRBV19 and TRBJ1-6): DGGITQSPKYLFRKEGQNVTLSCEQNLNHDAMYWYRQDPGQGLRLIYYSQIVNDFQKGDIAEGYSVSREKKESFPLTVTSAQKNPTAFYLCASSIQGSIRNNSPLHFGNGTRLTVT.

This clonotype was recorded a few times. The gene calls are TRBV30 and TRBJ1-5; D is undetermined. The CDR3 has 12 amino acids. In germline, CDR1 is GTSNPN, CDR2 SVGIG (reference sequence). Trimming took off 5 bases at V and 4 bases at J, with 9 bases between the two ends. The CDR3 sequence: CAWDPGNQPQHF. The CDR3 DNA reads TGTGCCTGGGACCCAGGAAATCAGCCCCAGCATTTT.

The chain uses TRBV5-1 and TRBJ2-1, with D possibly being TRBD1 or TRBD2 (5 bases each). There are 15 residues in the CDR3. V lost 2 bases to trimming and J lost 8 bases, with 17 bases between them. Germline CDR1 SGHRS, CDR2 YFSETQ. CDR3 in amino acids: CASSLGTFEGDEQFF. The CDR3 DNA follows: TGCGCCAGCAGCTTAGGGACCTTTGAGGGAGATGAGCAGTTCTTC.

The chain employs TRBV2 and TRBJ1-4, with a weak D call TRBD1 (5 bases). Trimming pared 8 bases from V and 5 bases from J, leaving 15 bases between. The CDR3 is 14 amino acids. Germline values: CDR1 SNHLY, CDR2 FYNNEI. Written as DNA, the CDR3 is TGTGCCAGCCGCCCGAGAACAGGAAATGAAAAACTGTTTTTT. This sequence encodes CASRPRTGNEKLFF.

There are a few counts of this clonotype. The chain has TRBV7-9 and TRBJ2-1; 14 bases align to TRBD2. V lost 5 bases and J lost 9; bases outside the gene matches: 12. Germline V lookup: CDR1 SEHNR, CDR2 FQNEAQ (reference sequence). The CDR3 length is 17 residues. CDR3 residues: CASSGPGTSGSRGEQFF. The CDR3 DNA is TGTGCCAGCAGCGGACCCGGGACTAGCGGGAGTCGGGGTGAGCAGTTCTTC.

This chain joins TRBV28 and TRBJ2-7; 12 positions agree with TRBD2. The CDR3 has 13 residues. V was clipped by 8 bases and J by 4 bases; unmatched bases: 3. Germline values: CDR1 MDHEN, CDR2 SYDVKM. This CDR3 reads CASAGLAGYEQYF. CDR3 sequence (DNA): TGTGCCAGCGCAGGACTAGCGGGGTACGAGCAGTACTTC.

The rearrangement uses TRBV28 and TRBJ2-7, with D tentatively TRBD1 or TRBD2 (5 bases each). The CDR3 totals 15 residues. V shed 5 bases and J shed 2 bases, with 16 bases lying between them. The germline gives CDR1 MDHEN, CDR2 SYDVKM. The CDR3 sequence is CASSHGTAVTYEQYF. For the CDR3, the DNA is TGTGCCAGCAGTCACGGGACGGCTGTAACCTACGAGCAGTACTTC.

This clonotype was recorded a few times. The rearrangement uses TRBV28 and TRBJ2-2; D gene uncertain. CDR1 is MDHEN, CDR2 SYDVKM, per germline. Trimming removed 3 bases at V and 1 base at J, with 0 bases between. The CDR3 extends over 12 amino acids. CDR3 protein: CASSLNTGELFF. In DNA, the CDR3 is TGTGCCAGCAGTTTGAACACCGGGGAGCTGTTTTTT. Filled out from reference TRBV28 and TRBJ2-2, the complete variable domain reads DVKVTQSSRYLVKRTGEKVFLECVQDMDHENMFWYRQDPGLGLRLIYFSYDVKMKEKGDIPEGYSVSREKKERFSLILESASTNQTSMYLCASSLNTGELFFGEGSRLTVL.

The V call is TRBV6-1, the J call TRBJ2-2; TRBD1 aligns across 7 bases. The germline V gene encodes CDR1 MNHNS and CDR2 SASEGT. The V segment lost 5 bases and the J segment 7 bases; nucleotides outside the gene matches: 7. The CDR3 consists of 14 residues. The CDR3 nucleotides read TGTGCCAGCAGTCGACGGACAGGAGGCGGGGAGCTGTTTTTT. Translated, it gives CASSRRTGGGELFF.

V is TRBV5-5 and J is TRBJ2-2; 9 bases agree with TRBD1. This CDR3 contains 15 residues. Germline-derived CDR1 and CDR2 are SGHKS and YYEKEE (reference sequence). V shed 2 bases, J shed 7 bases, and the junction held 6 bases outside the gene matches. Here the CDR3 reads CASSFQDRGLGELFF. The CDR3 DNA reads TGTGCCAGCAGCTTCCAGGACAGGGGTCTCGGGGAGCTGTTTTTT.

The genes are TRBV3-1 and TRBJ2-5; 12 nucleotides line up with TRBD2. The J segment lost 5 bases and the V segment lost 8 bases, leaving 12 bases of the junction unmatched. Per the germline V gene, CDR1 is LGHDT and CDR2 is YNNKEL (reference sequence). This CDR3 spans 16 amino acids. This CDR3 is CASRTSGTNWRETQYF. For the CDR3, the DNA is TGTGCCAGCCGGACTAGCGGGACCAACTGGCGGGAGACCCAGTACTTC.

The chain has TRBV5-5 and TRBJ2-7; D not resolved. Trimming removed 1 base at V and 2 bases at J, with 10 bases between. Germline loops: CDR1 SGHKS, CDR2 YYEKEE (reference sequence). The CDR3 consists of 14 residues. The DNA for the CDR3 is TGTGCCAGCAGCTTGTTGCTGGGTCCCTACGAGCAGTACTTC. Translating gives CASSLLLGPYEQYF.

This chain joins TRBV12-3 or TRBV12-4 and TRBJ2-5; 7 bases match TRBD1. V was pared by 2 bases and J by 4 bases, with 10 bases of the junction left unmatched. The CDR3 has 16 residues. CDR3 coding DNA: TGTGCCAGCAGTTTAATCTCAGGGACAGTTGGAGAGACCCAGTACTTC. It translates to CASSLISGTVGETQYF.

The CDR3 loop reads CASGNTGLIGTQYF. In nucleotides, the CDR3 is TGTGCCAGCGGGAACACGGGACTAATAGGGACCCAGTACTTC. The chain uses TRBV3-1 and TRBJ2-5; TRBD2 aligns across 7 bases. CDR1 is LGHDT and CDR2 is YNNKEL in the germline V gene (reference sequence). Trimming removed 8 bases from V and 7 bases from J; junction bases left unmatched: 13. The CDR3 covers 14 residues.

The V gene is TRBV25-1, the J gene TRBJ1-5; no clear D gene. CDR3 length: 14 amino acids. CDR1 is MGHDK, CDR2 SYGVNS, per germline. The V end lost 0 bases, the J end lost 7 bases, and 10 bases lay between the germline ends. CDR3 in amino acids: CASSEYRALQPQHF. CDR3 sequence (DNA): TGTGCCAGCAGTGAATATAGGGCTCTGCAGCCCCAGCATTTT.

Only a few counts were recorded for this clonotype. The CDR3 nucleotides are TGCAGCGTTAGGGTTGGTGGGGATCAGCCCCAGCATTTT. It translates to CSVRVGGDQPQHF. V gene TRBV29-1 combines with J gene TRBJ1-5, with no clear D. With 5 bases removed from V and 5 bases from J, the gap between germline ends came to 13 bases. Germline V gene data show CDR1 as SQVTM and CDR2 as ANQGSEA. There are 13 residues in the CDR3. Full variable domain (remainder filled in from reference TRBV29-1 and TRBJ1-5): SAVISQKPSRDICQRGTSLTIQCQVDSQVTMMFWYRQQPGQSLTLIATANQGSEATYESGFVIDKFPISRPNLTFSTLTVSNMSPEDSSIYLCSVRVGGDQPQHFGDGTRLSIL.

V gene TRBV19 combines with J gene TRBJ2-2; 11 bases are shared with TRBD2. V shed 9 bases, J shed 6 bases, and the junction held 9 bases outside the gene matches. Germline V gene sequence: CDR1 LNHDA, CDR2 SQIVND (reference sequence). The CDR3 extends over 15 amino acids. Here the CDR3 reads CASSVSGRASGELFF. DNA for the CDR3: TGTGCCAGCAGTGTTAGCGGGAGGGCCTCCGGGGAGCTGTTTTTT.

This CDR3 is CASSPPDRDTQYF. The CDR3 DNA is TGTGCCAGCAGTCCGCCGGACAGGGATACGCAGTATTTT. The J gene is TRBJ2-3, the V gene TRBV28, with TRBD1 matching 7 bases. J lost 6 bases, V lost 5 bases, and 5 bases had no gene match. Per germline, CDR1 MDHEN and CDR2 SYDVKM. The CDR3 extends over 13 amino acids.

The gene calls are TRBV29-1 and TRBJ2-7, with 7 bases lining up with TRBD2. This CDR3 has 14 amino acids. Per germline, CDR1 SQVTM and CDR2 ANQGSEA. J gave up 0 bases and V 5 bases, and 7 bases lay outside the gene matches. The CDR3 reads CSVRGDGYSYEQYF. CDR3 sequence (DNA): TGCAGCGTTCGGGGGGACGGCTACTCCTACGAGCAGTACTTC.

The J gene is TRBJ1-5, the V gene TRBV4-1; D is perhaps TRBD1 (5 bases). Germline CDR1 and CDR2: MGHRA and YSYEKL. Trimming stripped 6 bases from V and 0 bases from J, with 15 bases between. This CDR3 contains 16 residues. CDR3 loop: CASRPGGIGSNQPQHF. The CDR3 coding sequence is TGCGCCAGCAGACCTGGGGGTATCGGTAGCAATCAGCCCCAGCATTTT.

The rearrangement uses TRBV20-1 and TRBJ2-1; TRBD1 matches 9 bases. This CDR3 has 15 amino acids. Losses at the gene ends were 2 bases for V and 6 bases for J; bases not matched to a gene: 8. Germline V gene data show CDR1 as DFQATT and CDR2 as SNEGSKA (reference sequence). The CDR3 here is CSARPGTGYPNEQFF. In nucleotides, the CDR3 is TGCAGTGCTAGACCCGGGACAGGGTACCCCAATGAGCAGTTCTTC.

The chain uses TRBV28 and TRBJ2-1, with 9 bases matching TRBD2. CDR3 length: 16 amino acids. Germline V gives CDR1 MDHEN, CDR2 SYDVKM. V dropped 2 bases and J dropped 3; count of bases not matched to a gene: 5. CDR3 protein: CASSLGRTSDYNEQFF. The CDR3 bases are TGTGCCAGCAGTTTAGGTAGGACTAGCGACTACAATGAGCAGTTCTTC.